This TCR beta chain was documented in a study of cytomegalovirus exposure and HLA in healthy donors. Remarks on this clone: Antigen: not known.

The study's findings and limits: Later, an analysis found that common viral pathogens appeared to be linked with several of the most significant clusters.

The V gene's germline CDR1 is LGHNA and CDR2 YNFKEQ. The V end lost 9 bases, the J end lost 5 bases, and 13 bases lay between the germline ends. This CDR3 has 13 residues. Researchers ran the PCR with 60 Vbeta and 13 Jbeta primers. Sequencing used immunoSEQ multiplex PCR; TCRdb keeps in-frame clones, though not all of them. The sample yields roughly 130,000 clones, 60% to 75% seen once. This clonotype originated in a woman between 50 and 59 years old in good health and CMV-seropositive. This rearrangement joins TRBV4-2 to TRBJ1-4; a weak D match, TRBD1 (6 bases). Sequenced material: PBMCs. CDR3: CASSDSRNEKLFF. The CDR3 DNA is TGTGCCAGTTCGGACAGCCGGAATGAAAAACTGTTTTTT.